Shown below are 23 T cell receptor beta chains from a single sample sequenced in a study of CD8 T cells in ankylosing spondylitis. Study outcomes and limitations: A motif in TCR beta, a set of seven to nine highly homologous variants, appeared characteristic of ankylosing spondylitis blood.

TCRdb re-called the 5' RACE reads with MiXCR, one entry per CDR3 protein. The sample has around 130,000 distinct CDR3 sequences, 17% seen once. Antigen specificity for these receptors is unknown. The sequenced sample was blood, either unsorted or a sorted T cell fraction (not recorded which). These receptor sequences come from a male donor with ankylosing spondylitis.

Notes on this clonotype: This may be a read error: a much more frequent sequence differs by one nucleotide. This chain links TRBV5-6 with TRBJ1-1; TRBD1 matches at 9 bases. The CDR3 is made up of 13 amino acids. Looked up from germline, CDR1 is SGHDT and CDR2 is YYEEEE. The V segment lost 2 bases and the J segment 9 bases; nucleotides outside the gene matches: 5. CDR3 nucleotides: TGTGCCAGCAGCTTCACAGGGGGCTCGCAAGCTTTCTTT. This sequence encodes CASSFTGGSQAFF.

This chain uses TRBV28 with TRBJ2-3; 11 bases are shared with TRBD2. Germline trimming cut 5 bases from V and 14 bases from J; bases unmatched to any gene: 9. Germline assignment: CDR1 MDHEN and CDR2 SYDVKM. The CDR3 loop spans 13 amino acids. This chain's CDR3 is CASSKIAGGLVYF. The CDR3 DNA reads TGTGCCAGCAGTAAAATAGCGGGAGGGCTCGTGTATTTT.

This clonotype was counted a few times. The rearrangement joins TRBV28 to TRBJ2-1; 11 positions agree with TRBD2. The germline V gene has CDR1 MDHEN and CDR2 SYDVKM. The CDR3 totals 20 residues. With V trimmed by 2 bases and J by 4 bases, 16 bases remained unmatched. The CDR3 region is CASSLPSTTLAGEGYNEQFF. In DNA form, the CDR3 reads TGTGCCAGCAGTTTACCCTCAACGACACTAGCGGGAGAAGGGTACAATGAGCAGTTCTTC.

This clonotype was detected only a few times. The chain joins TRBV5-5 to TRBJ2-2; TRBD2 matches 7 bases. Losses at the gene ends were 4 bases for V and 7 bases for J; bases not matched to a gene: 10. Germline values: CDR1 SGHKS, CDR2 YYEKEE (reference sequence). This CDR3 comprises 15 residues. CDR3 sequence: CASSPGGPYGGELFF. CDR3 DNA sequence: TGTGCCAGCAGCCCGGGAGGTCCCTACGGCGGGGAGCTGTTTTTT.

The V and J genes are TRBV15 and TRBJ1-1, with D unresolved. CDR3 length: 12 amino acids. Germline V lookup: CDR1 LNHNV, CDR2 YYDKDF (reference sequence). V lost 1 base and J 4 bases, leaving 4 bases between the germline ends. The CDR3 DNA follows: TGTGCCACCAGCAGAGGCGGCACTGAAGCTTTCTTT. Translating gives CATSRGGTEAFF.

The chain combines TRBV12-3 or TRBV12-4 with TRBJ2-3; 7 bases line up with TRBD2. V was clipped by 2 bases and J by 4 bases; unmatched bases: 9. This CDR3 has 16 amino acids. The CDR3 spells CASSLHLTRGADTQYF. The CDR3 DNA sequence: TGTGCCAGCAGTTTACATCTAACTCGGGGGGCAGATACGCAGTATTTT.

This clonotype was picked up a small number of times. CDR3 in amino acids: CSASPTSRFHNEQFF. Here the CDR3 DNA reads TGCAGTGCTAGTCCTACTAGTCGGTTCCACAATGAGCAGTTCTTC. The chain combines TRBV20-1 with TRBJ2-1; D is perhaps TRBD2 (5 bases). Looked up from germline, CDR1 is DFQATT and CDR2 is SNEGSKA (reference sequence). V lost 3 bases to trimming and J lost 5 bases, with 17 bases between them. This CDR3 is built from 15 residues.

This clonotype was counted only a few times. The rearrangement joins TRBV2 to TRBJ2-2; unclear D gene. CDR1 is SNHLY, CDR2 FYNNEI, per germline. The V gene lost 3 bases and the J gene lost 4 bases, with 6 bases spanning the gap. There are 13 residues in the CDR3. The CDR3, as DNA: TGTGCCAGCAGTGATCAGTTCACCGGGGAGCTGTTTTTT. This sequence encodes CASSDQFTGELFF.

CDR3 loop: CASSYGGTPHYNEQFF. For the CDR3, the DNA is TGTGCCAGCAGTTACGGCGGGACTCCTCACTACAATGAGCAGTTCTTC. The genes are TRBV6-5 and TRBJ2-1; D may be TRBD2 (6 bases). This CDR3 has 16 amino acids. Trimming stripped 2 bases from V and 3 bases from J, with 14 bases between. Germline V lookup: CDR1 MNHEY, CDR2 SVGAGI.

This clonotype was seen at least ten times. The chain uses TRBV6-4 and TRBJ2-1; TRBD2 aligns across 13 bases. The CDR3 extends over 18 amino acids. CDR1 and CDR2 (germline): MRHNA, SNTAGT. V dropped 5 bases and J dropped 5; count of bases not matched to a gene: 12. The CDR3 sequence: CASSLTPAGTSGNNEQFF. The CDR3 bases are TGTGCCAGCAGTCTCACCCCCGCCGGGACTAGCGGGAACAATGAGCAGTTCTTC.

This clonotype came up a few times. This chain joins TRBV19 and TRBJ2-1; unclear D gene. Between the trimmed V and J ends, which lost 3 bases and 7 bases, there was a span of 4 bases. This CDR3 comprises 11 residues. In germline, CDR1 is LNHDA, CDR2 SQIVND (reference sequence). As DNA, the CDR3 is TGTGCCAGTAGTATCCAGAATGAGCAGTTCTTC. Its translation: CASSIQNEQFF.

The sample holds a few counts of this clonotype. V and J are TRBV4-2 and TRBJ2-7; possibly TRBD2 for D (6 bases). Germline CDR1 and CDR2: LGHNA and YNFKEQ. The CDR3 has 15 amino acids. V lost 0 bases and J lost 1, with 10 bases in between. CDR3 bases: TGTGCCAGCAGCCAAGAGCTAGCGCCATCCTACGAGCAGTACTTC. This encodes CASSQELAPSYEQYF.

This clonotype was seen a handful of times. V is TRBV20-1 and J is TRBJ2-3; TRBD2 might be the D (6 bases). The CDR3 consists of 15 residues. Germline V gene sequence: CDR1 DFQATT, CDR2 SNEGSKA (reference sequence). V was pared by 2 bases and J by 4 bases, with 16 bases between. The CDR3 spells CSARIWEDGADTQYF. The CDR3 bases are TGCAGTGCTAGAATTTGGGAGGATGGAGCAGATACGCAGTATTTT.

V gene TRBV2 combines with J gene TRBJ1-5; D gene uncertain. CDR1 is SNHLY and CDR2 is FYNNEI in the germline V gene. The V and J ends lost 3 bases and 0 bases respectively, with 6 bases between them. This CDR3 is built from 14 residues. In DNA, the CDR3 is TGTGCCAGCAGTGAGGTTGTTAGCAATCAGCCCCAGCATTTT. Translated: CASSEVVSNQPQHF.

This clonotype was counted at least ten times. The chain combines TRBV4-2 with TRBJ2-3; D is ambiguous. The V end lost 5 bases, the J end lost 5 bases, and 5 bases lay between the germline ends. The germline CDR1 and CDR2 sequences are LGHNA and YNFKEQ. The CDR3 consists of 11 residues. CDR3 amino acids: CASSDKDTQYF. CDR3 sequence (DNA): TGTGCCAGCAGCGACAAAGATACGCAGTATTTT.

The rearrangement uses TRBV9 and TRBJ2-3; D gene ambiguous. Trimming removed 3 bases at V and 10 bases at J, with 15 bases between. This CDR3 comprises 13 residues. Germline-derived CDR1 and CDR2 are SGDLS and YYNGEE. The CDR3 loop is CASSDPDQVSQYF. The CDR3 DNA follows: TGTGCCAGCAGCGACCCGGACCAGGTGTCGCAGTATTTT. Full variable domain (missing parts from reference TRBV9 and TRBJ2-3): DSGVTQTPKHLITATGQRVTLRCSPRSGDLSVYWYQQSLDQGLQFLIQYYNGEERAKGNILERFSAQQFPDLHSELNLSSLELGDSALYFCASSDPDQVSQYFGPGTRLTVL.

The J gene is TRBJ2-3, the V gene TRBV6-1, with TRBD2 matching over 7 bases. J lost 6 bases, V lost 1 base, and 7 bases had no gene match. The CDR3 is 15 amino acids. Germline lookup yields CDR1 MNHNS and CDR2 SASEGT. The chain's CDR3 is CASSEETGSGDTQYF. Here the CDR3 DNA reads TGTGCCAGCAGTGAAGAGACGGGTAGCGGGGATACGCAGTATTTT.

This clonotype was seen a few times. The V call is TRBV20-1, the J call TRBJ1-4; the D is unclear. The CDR3 runs 15 residues. Germline V CDR1 and CDR2: DFQATT, SNEGSKA (reference sequence). Deletions cut 0 bases from V and 0 bases from J, with 8 bases between. The CDR3, as DNA: TGCAGTGCTAGAGAGGGATGGTCAACTAATGAAAAACTGTTTTTT. Encoded protein: CSAREGWSTNEKLFF.

The chain couples TRBV29-1 to TRBJ2-7; D not resolved. Per the germline V gene, CDR1 is SQVTM and CDR2 is ANQGSEA. V lost 6 bases, J lost 2 bases, and 11 bases lay in between. The CDR3 consists of 12 residues. The CDR3 bases are TGCAGCGTCGCCGACTCGGCCTACGAGCAGTACTTC. Its translation is CSVADSAYEQYF.

This clonotype showed up many times. The gene calls are TRBV7-9 and TRBJ1-1; TRBD1 might be the D (5 bases). CDR1 and CDR2 from the germline V gene are SEHNR and FQNEAQ (reference sequence). The germline V and J ends were trimmed by 11 bases and 2 bases, with 15 bases remaining between them. The CDR3 has 13 amino acids. The CDR3 is CAGAQTPNTEAFF. The CDR3 region has the DNA TGTGCCGGGGCTCAGACCCCTAACACTGAAGCTTTCTTT.

This clonotype was observed a few times. The chain carries TRBV7-9 and TRBJ2-3, with 13 bases lining up with TRBD2. Germline CDR1 SEHNR, CDR2 FQNEAQ (reference sequence). The CDR3 extends over 16 amino acids. V was pared by 4 bases and J by 0 bases, with 1 base of the junction left unmatched. In nucleotides, the CDR3 is TGTGCCAGCAGCTGGGGACTAGCGGGAAGCACAGATACGCAGTATTTT. Its translation: CASSWGLAGSTDTQYF.

The chain couples TRBV28 to TRBJ2-1; 10 nucleotides align to TRBD2. This CDR3 has 15 residues. V trimming: 7 bases; J trimming: 6 bases; junction bases outside the gene matches: 9. Germline-derived CDR1 and CDR2 are MDHEN and SYDVKM. Here the CDR3 reads CASTEPGLAINEQFF. CDR3 sequence (DNA): TGTGCCAGCACTGAACCGGGACTAGCGATCAATGAGCAGTTCTTC.

This clonotype was observed a handful of times. The chain joins TRBV19 to TRBJ1-5; maybe TRBD1 (6 bases). Trimming removed 3 bases at V and 5 bases at J, with 11 bases between. CDR1 and CDR2 (germline): LNHDA, SQIVND (reference sequence). The CDR3 length is 14 residues. Here the CDR3 DNA reads TGTGCCAGTAGTATCTTCCCAGGGGATCAGCCCCAGCATTTT. Protein: CASSIFPGDQPQHF.